The 24 T cell receptor beta chains in this list originate from one sample, sequenced in a study of OX40 agonist ivuxolimab in advanced cancers. Profiling relied on immunoSEQ multiplex PCR, and the TCRdb table lists in-frame clones only, not all of them. The sample lists tens of thousands of clones, about 82% occurring once. The sample consisted of CD4+ or CD8+ T cells sorted from blood, taken in a trial of the OX40 agonist ivuxolimab. The receptors stem from an adult with an advanced solid tumor such as melanoma, head and neck, liver or kidney cancer.

This clone was observed once. The J gene is TRBJ2-3, the V gene TRBV10-3; possible D gene TRBD2, 6 bases. CDR1 is ENHRY, CDR2 SYGVKD, per germline. Trimming pared 2 bases from V and 6 bases from J, leaving 24 bases between. This CDR3 region has 18 residues. CDR3 sequence reads: CAISERRASAPSRDTQYF. The CDR3 DNA reads TGTGCCATCAGTGAGCGGAGGGCTAGCGCGCCCTCCCGGGATACGCAGTATTTT.

The chain combines TRBV30 with TRBJ1-1; D gene uncertain. Germline CDR1 and CDR2: GTSNPN and SVGIG (reference sequence). V was trimmed by 4 bases and J by 0 bases, leaving 12 bases between them. CDR3 length: 14 amino acids. The CDR3 loop is CAWNPAAMNTEAFF. The CDR3 DNA follows: TGTGCCTGGAACCCGGCAGCTATGAACACTGAAGCTTTCTTT.

J is TRBJ1-6 and V is TRBV10-3; 7 bases map to TRBD1. CDR3 length: 18 amino acids. Germline CDR1 reads ENHRY; CDR2 reads SYGVKD. The trim removed 4 bases at V and 6 bases at J, leaving 15 bases unmatched. The chain's CDR3 is CAISGMRGTASANSPLHF. The DNA for the CDR3 is TGTGCCATCAGTGGAATGAGGGGGACAGCCTCCGCTAATTCACCCCTCCACTTT.

J is TRBJ1-5 and V is TRBV27, with TRBD1 as a possible D gene (5 bases). Germline values: CDR1 MNHEY, CDR2 SMNVEV (reference sequence). CDR3 length equals 16 residues. V was clipped by 6 bases and J by 1 base, with 16 bases between them. Here the CDR3 reads CASRGVGAGSNQPQHF. DNA for the CDR3: TGTGCCAGCAGGGGGGTTGGGGCGGGGAGCAATCAGCCCCAGCATTTT.

V is TRBV14 and J is TRBJ2-7; possible D gene TRBD1, 5 bases. The germline V gene has CDR1 SGHDN and CDR2 FVKESK. The CDR3 extends over 15 amino acids. Trimming took 4 bases from V and 0 from J, leaving 13 bases between them. Here the CDR3 reads CASSLRQSFSYEQYF. The CDR3 nucleotides are TGTGCCAGCAGCCTACGACAGAGCTTCTCCTACGAGCAGTACTTC.

This clone has more than one count but fewer than ten. J is TRBJ2-7 and V is TRBV29-1, with TRBD1 matching 12 bases. The germline gives CDR1 SQVTM, CDR2 ANQGSEA. The CDR3 spans 13 residues. Unmatched junction bases numbered 6, after V lost 6 bases and J lost 6 bases. The chain's CDR3 is CSVAGTGGVEQYF. The CDR3 nucleotides are TGCAGCGTCGCCGGGACAGGGGGCGTCGAGCAGTACTTC.

This clone came up a few times. The rearrangement joins TRBV7-2 to TRBJ1-1; no clear D gene. Trimming left V 4 bases short and J 1 base short, with 7 bases between. The CDR3 spans 13 residues. Germline CDR1 is SGHTA and CDR2 is FQGNSA. In DNA, the CDR3 is TGTGCCAGCAGCTCGCGATGGAACACTGAAGCTTTCTTT. It yields the protein CASSSRWNTEAFF.

This chain connects TRBV4-1 to TRBJ1-6; no clear D. Germline V gives CDR1 MGHRA, CDR2 YSYEKL. With 0 bases removed from V and 16 bases from J, the gap between germline ends came to 13 bases. The CDR3 runs 13 residues. The CDR3 nucleotides are TGCGCCAGCAGCCAAGATCGGGATGGTGGTCTCCACTTT. The encoded protein is CASSQDRDGGLHF.

The V and J genes are TRBV7-2 and TRBJ2-3; 8 nucleotides match TRBD1. Germline V CDR1 and CDR2: SGHTA, FQGNSA. V shed 2 bases, J shed 3 bases, and the junction held 4 bases outside the gene matches. The CDR3 runs to 15 residues. CDR3 nucleotide sequence: TGTGCCAGCAGCTTATCGAGGACAGGGACAGATACGCAGTATTTT. Protein product: CASSLSRTGTDTQYF.

This clone was counted a single time. The chain combines TRBV7-9 with TRBJ2-7, with TRBD1 identical over 10 bases. This CDR3 has 16 residues. Germline CDR1 is SEHNR and CDR2 is FQNEAQ (reference sequence). V gave up 3 bases and J gave up 2 bases; unmatched junction bases: 7. The CDR3 DNA reads TGTGCCAGCAGCTTTCCCGGGACAGGGGCCCCCTACGAGCAGTACTTC. Its translation: CASSFPGTGAPYEQYF.

J is TRBJ2-1 and V is TRBV5-6, with a weak D call TRBD2 (7 bases). With 4 bases removed from V and 2 bases from J, the gap between germline ends came to 13 bases. CDR1 and CDR2 (germline): SGHDT, YYEEEE. The length of the CDR3 is 15 residues. The CDR3 here is CASSPQGRAYNEQFF. CDR3 sequence (DNA): TGTGCCAGCAGCCCTCAGGGGAGGGCCTACAATGAGCAGTTCTTC.

The chain is built from TRBV4-2 and TRBJ1-3, with unresolved D. V shed 4 bases and J shed 0 bases, with 7 bases lying between them. This CDR3 is 14 amino acids long. CDR1 is LGHNA, CDR2 YNFKEQ, per germline. CDR3 region: CASSLQSSGNTIYF. Here the CDR3 DNA reads TGTGCCAGCAGCCTTCAGAGCTCTGGAAACACCATATATTTT.

The chain combines TRBV5-6 with TRBJ2-5, with TRBD2 matching over 7 bases. V shed 8 bases, J shed 1 base, and the junction held 11 bases outside the gene matches. Germline loops: CDR1 SGHDT, CDR2 YYEEEE. The CDR3 is 15 residues long. This CDR3 reads CASFRRGFGQETQYF. The CDR3 DNA is TGTGCCAGTTTCCGGCGGGGGTTTGGCCAAGAGACCCAGTACTTC. The entire variable domain, with the rest obtained from reference TRBV5-6 and TRBJ2-5, is as follows: DAGVTQSPTHLIKTRGQQVTLRCSPKSGHDTVSWYQQALGQGPQFIFQYYEEEERQRGNFPDRFSGHQFPNYSSELNVNALLLGDSALYLCASFRRGFGQETQYFGPGTRLLVL.

The sample holds a few counts of this clone. The CDR3, as DNA: TGCGCCAGCAGCTTAACAGGGTACGAGCAGTACTTC. Translation gives CASSLTGYEQYF. The chain combines TRBV5-1 with TRBJ2-7, with D perhaps TRBD1 (6 bases). The CDR3 is 12 amino acids. Deletions cut 2 bases from V and 4 bases from J, with 7 bases between. The germline V gene has CDR1 SGHRS and CDR2 YFSETQ.

The chain recombines TRBV27 with TRBJ2-5; 8 positions match TRBD2. This CDR3 has 15 amino acids. V trimming: 2 bases; J trimming: 4 bases; junction bases outside the gene matches: 6. CDR1 is MNHEY and CDR2 is SMNVEV in the germline V gene (reference sequence). CDR3 nucleotide sequence: TGTGCCAGCAGTTTAAGAGGGACTAGTAGAGAGACCCAGTACTTC. Amino acid sequence: CASSLRGTSRETQYF.

The V call is TRBV6-1, the J call TRBJ2-3; D ambiguous. The V and J ends lost 0 bases and 1 base respectively, with 5 bases between them. This CDR3 has 14 amino acids. Germline V gene data show CDR1 as MNHNS and CDR2 as SASEGT. The CDR3 is CASSEARRTDTQYF. In DNA form, the CDR3 reads TGTGCCAGCAGTGAAGCGAGGCGCACAGATACGCAGTATTTT.

The J gene is TRBJ1-4, the V gene TRBV7-9, with D unclear. The V end lost 5 bases, the J end lost 3 bases, and 13 bases lay between the germline ends. From germline, CDR1 is SEHNR and CDR2 FQNEAQ (reference sequence). The CDR3 runs to 15 residues. As DNA, the CDR3 is TGTGCCAGCAGCGCCTTAGGGATTGCTAATGAAAAACTGTTTTTT. Its protein is CASSALGIANEKLFF. The full variable domain, its missing parts supplied by reference TRBV7-9 and TRBJ1-4, is DTGVSQNPRHKITKRGQNVTFRCDPISEHNRLYWYRQTLGQGPEFLTYFQNEAQLEKSRLLSDRFSAERPKGSFSTLEIQRTEQGDSAMYLCASSALGIANEKLFFGSGTQLSVL.

V is TRBV5-1 and J is TRBJ2-1; a weak D match, TRBD2 (7 bases). This CDR3 contains 15 residues. Germline loops: CDR1 SGHRS, CDR2 YFSETQ. Trimming cost V 0 bases and J 8 bases, with 15 bases left between them. CDR3: CASSLDGGPRDEQFF. CDR3 DNA: TGCGCCAGCAGCTTGGACGGGGGGCCTCGGGATGAGCAGTTCTTC.

The V and J genes are TRBV7-8 and TRBJ1-2, with 10 bases that match TRBD1. Germline V gene lookup returns CDR1 SGHVS and CDR2 FQNEAQ. The CDR3 contains 16 residues. V gave up 5 bases and J gave up 3 bases; unmatched junction bases: 9. CDR3 in amino acids: CASSQRRDRGDYGYTF. The CDR3 region has the DNA TGTGCCAGCAGCCAACGACGGGACAGGGGTGACTATGGCTACACCTTC.

The rearrangement uses TRBV7-8 and TRBJ1-5, with D possibly being TRBD1 (5 bases). Between the trimmed V and J ends, which lost 0 bases and 5 bases, there was a span of 5 bases. CDR3 size: 13 residues. CDR1 and CDR2 from the germline V gene are SGHVS and FQNEAQ. The CDR3 region is CASSLAGDQPQHF. The CDR3 bases are TGTGCCAGCAGCTTAGCGGGGGATCAGCCCCAGCATTTT.

This clone was observed once. V usage is TRBV6-5 and J usage is TRBJ2-1; maybe TRBD1 (5 bases). From germline, CDR1 is MNHEY and CDR2 SVGAGI. The V end lost 4 bases, the J end lost 5 bases, and 18 bases lay between the germline ends. The CDR3 length is 16 residues. The CDR3 coding sequence is TGTGCCAGCAGTTGGGTCAGGGTAAAGTCACACAATGAGCAGTTCTTC. It codes for CASSWVRVKSHNEQFF.

The chain carries TRBV6-1 and TRBJ2-1; perhaps D is TRBD1 or TRBD2 (6 bases each). This CDR3 has 13 amino acids. The V and J ends lost 6 bases and 4 bases respectively, with 10 bases between them. Looked up from germline, CDR1 is MNHNS and CDR2 is SASEGT. The CDR3 DNA is TGTGCCAGCAGGGGGGCGGGGTACAATGAGCAGTTCTTC. Protein: CASRGAGYNEQFF.

The chain is built from TRBV28 and TRBJ2-7, with TRBD1 matching 7 bases. The trim removed 7 bases at V and 0 bases at J, leaving 9 bases unmatched. Germline CDR1 is MDHEN and CDR2 is SYDVKM. The CDR3 contains 15 residues. CDR3 loop: CASTKGTDSSYEQYF. The CDR3 DNA follows: TGTGCCAGCACCAAAGGGACAGACAGCTCCTACGAGCAGTACTTC.

This chain links TRBV11-2 with TRBJ2-7; 7 bases match TRBD1. V lost 5 bases and J lost 2; bases outside the gene matches: 9. In germline, CDR1 is SGHAT, CDR2 FQNNGV. The CDR3 totals 15 residues. For the CDR3, the DNA is TGTGCCAGCAGCCTGATGACAGGGACCACCTACGAGCAGTACTTC. It encodes CASSLMTGTTYEQYF.